This T cell receptor beta chain was found in a study of blood T cell repertoires in COVID-19. About the study: Nucleic acid was either cDNA or gDNA, and it came from T cells, B-cell-depleted T cells, or PBMCs.

Profiled with immunoSEQ multiplex PCR; TCRdb holds only in-frame clones, not every one. The data hold over 150,000 clones, with 90% to 95% observed a single time. The CDR3 totals 18 residues. Trimming removed 5 bases at V and 2 bases at J, with 24 bases between. In germline, CDR1 is MNHEY, CDR2 SMNVEV (reference sequence). This clone was recorded once. What was sequenced was peripheral blood. The clonotype originates from a man aged 30-40 years with COVID-19, enrolled during active disease. The chain links TRBV27 to TRBJ1-2; possibly TRBD1 for D (5 bases). CDR3 DNA: TGTGCCAGCAGTCTCCACCACTTCTCGACAGATCTAAACTATGGCTACACCTTC. Translating gives CASSLHHFSTDLNYGYTF.